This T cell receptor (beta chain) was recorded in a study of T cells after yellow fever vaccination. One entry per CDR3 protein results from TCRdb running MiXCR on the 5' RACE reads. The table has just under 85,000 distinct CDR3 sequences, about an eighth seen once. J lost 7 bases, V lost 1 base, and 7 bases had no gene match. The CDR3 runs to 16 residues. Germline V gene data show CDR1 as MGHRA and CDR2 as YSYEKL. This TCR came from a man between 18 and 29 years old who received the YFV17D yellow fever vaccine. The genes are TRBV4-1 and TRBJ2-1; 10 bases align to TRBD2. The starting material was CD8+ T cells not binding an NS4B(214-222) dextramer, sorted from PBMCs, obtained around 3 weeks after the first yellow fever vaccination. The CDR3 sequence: CASSQALAGVSNEQFF. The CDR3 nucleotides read TGCGCCAGCAGCCAAGCCCTAGCGGGGGTGTCAAATGAGCAGTTCTTC.